These T cell receptor beta chains were read from a single sample in a study of T cells in Graves' hyperthyroidism and ophthalmopathy. TCRdb analysed the multiplex PCR reads with MiXCR anew, one entry per CDR3 protein. Among about 560,000 distinct CDR3 sequences listed, roughly a sixth were seen once. Sequenced: blood. These receptor sequences come from a young woman with Graves' hyperthyroidism. Both conserved end residues are part of each CDR3. D genes are given only for firm matches. For some rows the clone size is stated as once, few or many, or as a class when expanded; others skip it.

V gene	J gene	clone size	D gene	CDR3 protein	CDR3 DNA
TRBV7-9	TRBJ1-1	many	TRBD1	CASSTGQEATEAFF	TGTGCCAGCAGCACGGGACAGGAGGCGACTGAAGCTTTCTTT
TRBV6-1	TRBJ2-2	many	TRBD1	CASRRGQVYTGELFF	TGTGCCAGCAGAAGAGGACAGGTCTACACCGGGGAGCTGTTTTTT
TRBV20-1	TRBJ2-2	-	-	CSARTRLPNTGELFF	TGCAGTGCTAGAACCCGTTTACCGAACACCGGGGAGCTGTTTTTT
TRBV28	TRBJ2-1	many	TRBD1	CASSPGQGGNEQFF	TGTGCCAGCAGTCCCGGACAGGGGGGCAATGAGCAGTTCTTC
TRBV28	TRBJ1-5	many	-	CASSFLGPQHF	TGTGCCAGCAGTTTCCTCGGACCCCAGCATTTT
TRBV9	TRBJ1-4	few	-	CASSISGKVGEKLFF	TGTGCCAGCAGCATCTCAGGGAAGGTTGGGGAAAAACTGTTTTTT
TRBV7-2	TRBJ1-3	-	-	CASSFQDRLLSGGNTIYF	TGTGCCAGCAGCTTCCAGGACCGGTTATTATCCGGTGGAAACACCATATATTTT
TRBV19	TRBJ2-5	-	-	CASMGRGRETQYF	TGTGCCAGTATGGGACGGGGACGAGAGACCCAGTACTTC
TRBV12-3/TRBV12-4	TRBJ2-1	-	TRBD2	CASRARTSGGYNEQFF	TGTGCCAGCAGGGCCCGGACTAGCGGGGGGTACAATGAGCAGTTCTTC
TRBV20-1	TRBJ2-7	few	TRBD1	CSARDPDRGLYEQYF	TGCAGTGCTAGAGACCCTGACAGGGGGCTCTACGAGCAGTACTTC
TRBV20-1	TRBJ2-7	many	-	CSAKRVDGRSYEQYF	TGCAGTGCAAAGAGGGTGGATGGGAGATCCTACGAGCAGTACTTC
TRBV10-2	TRBJ2-1	few	TRBD2	CASSESTSGYNEQFF	TGCGCCAGCAGTGAATCAACTAGCGGGTACAATGAGCAGTTCTTC
TRBV11-2	TRBJ2-1	-	TRBD2	CASSLREGNEQFF	TGTGCCAGCAGCTTACGGGAGGGGAATGAGCAGTTCTTC
TRBV12-3/TRBV12-4	TRBJ2-1	-	TRBD2	CASSSLGGIYYNEQFF	TGTGCCAGCAGTTCCCTCGGGGGGATCTACTACAATGAGCAGTTCTTC
TRBV7-6	TRBJ2-1	many	TRBD1	CASSHGGTGAEKSSYNEQFF	TGTGCCAGCAGCCACGGAGGGACAGGGGCCGAGAAAAGCTCCTACAATGAGCAGTTCTTC
TRBV6-1	TRBJ2-7	many	TRBD2	CASGGGTYEQYF	TGTGCCAGCGGCGGGGGGACCTACGAGCAGTACTTC
TRBV11-1	TRBJ2-1	many	-	CASSLRGGRSYNEQFF	TGTGCCAGCAGCTTAAGGGGCGGTCGCTCCTACAATGAGCAGTTCTTC
TRBV19	TRBJ2-1	-	TRBD1	CASSIVLTGPNEQFF	TGTGCCAGTAGTATAGTCCTGACAGGGCCGAATGAGCAGTTCTTC
TRBV4-2	TRBJ2-1	-	-	CASSQEHQGNEQFF	TGTGCCAGCAGCCAAGAACACCAGGGGAATGAGCAGTTCTTC
TRBV2	TRBJ2-3	many	TRBD2	CASISGRAARTDTQYF	TGTGCCAGCATTAGCGGGAGGGCCGCTCGGACAGATACGCAGTATTTT
TRBV11-3	TRBJ2-3	-	-	CASSFSSAGNTQYF	TGTGCCAGCAGCTTTTCCAGCGCCGGTAATACGCAGTATTTT
TRBV6-5	TRBJ1-1	-	-	CASSYSSGGNTEAFF	TGTGCCAGCAGTTACTCGAGCGGCGGGAACACTGAAGCTTTCTTT
TRBV2	TRBJ1-1	many	-	CASKSTEAFF	TGTGCCAGCAAGAGCACTGAAGCTTTCTTT
TRBV3-1	TRBJ2-6	few	-	CASSQGVYSGANVLTF	TGTGCCAGCAGCCAAGGGGTATACTCTGGGGCCAACGTCCTGACTTTC
TRBV2	TRBJ2-7	-	TRBD1	CASSEVLWGDGQGSYEQYF	TGTGCCAGCAGTGAAGTTCTCTGGGGTGATGGACAGGGTTCCTACGAGCAGTACTTC